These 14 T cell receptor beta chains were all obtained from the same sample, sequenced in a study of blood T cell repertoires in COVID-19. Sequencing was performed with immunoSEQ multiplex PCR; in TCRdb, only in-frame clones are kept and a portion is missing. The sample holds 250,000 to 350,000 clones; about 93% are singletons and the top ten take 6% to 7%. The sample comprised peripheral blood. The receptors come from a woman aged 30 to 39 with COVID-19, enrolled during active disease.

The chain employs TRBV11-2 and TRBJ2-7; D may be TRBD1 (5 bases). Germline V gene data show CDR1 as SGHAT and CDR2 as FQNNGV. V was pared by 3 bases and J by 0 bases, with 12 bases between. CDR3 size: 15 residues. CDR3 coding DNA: TGTGCCAGCAGCTTGATCCAGGGTCTCTCCTACGAGCAGTACTTC. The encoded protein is CASSLIQGLSYEQYF. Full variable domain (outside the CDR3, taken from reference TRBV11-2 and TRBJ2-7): EAGVAQSPRYKIIEKRQSVAFWCNPISGHATLYWYQQILGQGPKLLIQFQNNGVVDDSQLPKDRFSAERLKGVDSTLKIQPAKLEDSAVYLCASSLIQGLSYEQYFGPGTRLTVT.

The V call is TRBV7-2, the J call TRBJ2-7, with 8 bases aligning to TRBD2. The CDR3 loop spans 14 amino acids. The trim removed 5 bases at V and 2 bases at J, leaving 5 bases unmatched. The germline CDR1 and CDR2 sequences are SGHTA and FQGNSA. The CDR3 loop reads CASSISGNTYEQYF. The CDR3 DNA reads TGTGCCAGCAGCATTAGCGGGAATACCTACGAGCAGTACTTC.

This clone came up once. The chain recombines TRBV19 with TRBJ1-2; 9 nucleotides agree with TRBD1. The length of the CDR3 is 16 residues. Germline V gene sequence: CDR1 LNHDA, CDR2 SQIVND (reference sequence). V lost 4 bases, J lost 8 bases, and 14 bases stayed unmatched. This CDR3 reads CASSTADGQGIDGYTF. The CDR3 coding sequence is TGTGCCAGTAGTACCGCAGATGGACAGGGGATAGACGGCTACACCTTC.

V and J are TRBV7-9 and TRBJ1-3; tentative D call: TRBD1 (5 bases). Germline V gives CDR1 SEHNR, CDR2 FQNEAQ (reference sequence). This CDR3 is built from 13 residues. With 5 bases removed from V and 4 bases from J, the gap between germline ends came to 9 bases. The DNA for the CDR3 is TGTGCCAGCAGCCCCGACAGCGGAAACACCATATATTTT. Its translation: CASSPDSGNTIYF.

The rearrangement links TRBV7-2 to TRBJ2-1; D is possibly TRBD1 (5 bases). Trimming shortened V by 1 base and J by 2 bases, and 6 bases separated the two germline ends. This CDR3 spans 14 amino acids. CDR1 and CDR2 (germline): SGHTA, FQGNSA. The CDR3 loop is CASSLVGPYNEQFF. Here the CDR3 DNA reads TGTGCCAGCAGCTTAGTGGGGCCCTACAATGAGCAGTTCTTC.

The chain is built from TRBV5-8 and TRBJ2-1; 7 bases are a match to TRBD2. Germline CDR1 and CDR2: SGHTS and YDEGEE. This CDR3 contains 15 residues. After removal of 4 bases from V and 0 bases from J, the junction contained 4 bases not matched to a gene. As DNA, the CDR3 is TGTGCCAGCAGCGGAGCGGGATTCTCCTACAATGAGCAGTTCTTC. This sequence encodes CASSGAGFSYNEQFF.

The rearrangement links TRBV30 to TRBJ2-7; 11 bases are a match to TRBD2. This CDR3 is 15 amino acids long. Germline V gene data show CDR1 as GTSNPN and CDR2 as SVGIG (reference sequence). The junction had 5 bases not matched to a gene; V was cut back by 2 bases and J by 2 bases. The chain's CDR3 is CAWSPQLAGAYEQYF. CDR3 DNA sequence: TGTGCCTGGAGTCCCCAACTAGCGGGGGCCTACGAGCAGTACTTC.

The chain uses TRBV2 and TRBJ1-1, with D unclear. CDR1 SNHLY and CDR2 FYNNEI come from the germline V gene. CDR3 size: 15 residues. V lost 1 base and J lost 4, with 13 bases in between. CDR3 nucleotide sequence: TGTGCCAGCAGTGAAGGGGCAGCAATGGGCACTGAAGCTTTCTTT. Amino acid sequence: CASSEGAAMGTEAFF.

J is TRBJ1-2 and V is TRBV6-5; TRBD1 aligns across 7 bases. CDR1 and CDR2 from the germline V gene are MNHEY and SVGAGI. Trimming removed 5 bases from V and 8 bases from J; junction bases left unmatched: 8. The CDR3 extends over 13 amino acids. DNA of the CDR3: TGTGCCAGCAGTCGACAGGGAGTCCGGGGCTACACCTTC. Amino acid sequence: CASSRQGVRGYTF.

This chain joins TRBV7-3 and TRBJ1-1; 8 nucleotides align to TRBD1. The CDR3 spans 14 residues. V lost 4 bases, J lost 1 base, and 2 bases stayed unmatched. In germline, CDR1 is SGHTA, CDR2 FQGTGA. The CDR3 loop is CASSSGGANTEAFF. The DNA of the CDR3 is TGTGCCAGCAGCTCAGGGGGCGCGAACACTGAAGCTTTCTTT.

In nucleotides, the CDR3 is TGTGCCAGCAGCTGGGAGACAGGTGGAAATTCACCCCTCCACTTT. Translated, it gives CASSWETGGNSPLHF. The chain has TRBV7-9 and TRBJ1-6; TRBD1 might be the D (6 bases). This CDR3 is built from 15 residues. The ends were cut back, 4 bases at V and 7 bases at J, with 14 bases in the middle. CDR1 SEHNR and CDR2 FQNEAQ come from the germline V gene (reference sequence).

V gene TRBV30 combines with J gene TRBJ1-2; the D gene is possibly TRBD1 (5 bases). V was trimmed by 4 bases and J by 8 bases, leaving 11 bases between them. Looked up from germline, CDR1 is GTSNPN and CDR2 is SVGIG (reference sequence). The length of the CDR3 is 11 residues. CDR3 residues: CAWKPGGGYTF. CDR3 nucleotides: TGTGCCTGGAAACCGGGGGGGGGCTACACCTTC.

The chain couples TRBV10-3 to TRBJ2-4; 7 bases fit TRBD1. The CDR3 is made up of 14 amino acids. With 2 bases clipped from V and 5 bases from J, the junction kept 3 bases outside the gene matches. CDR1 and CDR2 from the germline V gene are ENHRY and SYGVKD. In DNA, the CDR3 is TGTGCCATCAGTGAGAGACAGGGAGAAAACATTCAGTACTTC. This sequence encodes CAISERQGENIQYF.

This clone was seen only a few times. The CDR3 DNA reads as TGCAGACCGGGTGAAGCTTTCTTT. This sequence encodes CRPGEAFF. This chain uses TRBV20-1 with TRBJ1-1; D remains ambiguous. Germline V lookup: CDR1 DFQATT, CDR2 SNEGSKA (reference sequence). The CDR3 contains 8 residues.